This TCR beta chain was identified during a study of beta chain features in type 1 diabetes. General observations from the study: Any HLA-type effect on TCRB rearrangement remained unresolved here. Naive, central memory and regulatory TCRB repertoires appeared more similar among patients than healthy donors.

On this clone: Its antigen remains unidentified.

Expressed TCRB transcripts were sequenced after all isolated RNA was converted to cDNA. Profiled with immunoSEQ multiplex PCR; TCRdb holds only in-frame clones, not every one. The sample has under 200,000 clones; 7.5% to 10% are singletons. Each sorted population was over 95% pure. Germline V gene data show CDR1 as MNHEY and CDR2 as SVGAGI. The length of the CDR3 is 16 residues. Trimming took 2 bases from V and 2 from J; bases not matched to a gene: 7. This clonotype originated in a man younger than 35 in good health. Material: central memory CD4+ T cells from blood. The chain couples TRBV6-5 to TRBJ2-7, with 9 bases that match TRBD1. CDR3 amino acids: CASSYRGQGIAYEQYF. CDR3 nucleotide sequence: TGTGCCAGCAGTTACCGCGGACAGGGGATCGCCTACGAGCAGTACTTC.